This entry lists 16 T cell receptor beta chains sequenced from one sample in a study of shared clonotypes between healthy human individuals. Method: immunoSEQ multiplex PCR; TCRdb's copy keeps in-frame clones and lacks some. The repertoire holds about 2.4 million clones, approximately 92% seen once, with 0.13% to 0.15% in the top ten. The sample consisted of naive CD4+ T cells sorted from blood. Subset described: CD45RA+ positively selected. These receptors were obtained from a man younger than 30 in good health.

For the CDR3, the DNA is TGTGCCAGCAGTCCCCCCCGGGCTGGGACCGGGGAGCTGTTTTTT. Amino acid sequence: CASSPPRAGTGELFF. The chain links TRBV28 to TRBJ2-2; no clear D gene. The CDR3 extends over 15 amino acids. V gave up 5 bases and J gave up 5 bases, with 15 bases separating them. The V gene's germline CDR1 is MDHEN and CDR2 SYDVKM. The entire variable domain, with the rest obtained from reference TRBV28 and TRBJ2-2, is as follows: DVKVTQSSRYLVKRTGEKVFLECVQDMDHENMFWYRQDPGLGLRLIYFSYDVKMKEKGDIPEGYSVSREKKERFSLILESASTNQTSMYLCASSPPRAGTGELFFGEGSRLTVL.

The J gene is TRBJ1-6, the V gene TRBV7-9; D unclear. The V gene's germline CDR1 is SEHNR and CDR2 FQNEAQ (reference sequence). Trimming took 0 bases from V and 9 from J, leaving 18 bases between them. This CDR3 spans 17 amino acids. CDR3 in amino acids: CASSLAPPQAWGSPLHF. DNA for the CDR3: TGTGCCAGCAGCTTAGCTCCCCCGCAGGCGTGGGGTTCACCCCTCCACTTT.

The V call is TRBV9, the J call TRBJ2-1; TRBD1 aligns across 12 bases. CDR1 SGDLS and CDR2 YYNGEE come from the germline V gene. The CDR3 totals 15 residues. V shed 4 bases and J 7 bases; nucleotides not matched to a gene: 6. The CDR3: CASSLGQGAANEQFF. Written as DNA, the CDR3 is TGTGCCAGCAGCCTGGGACAGGGGGCAGCGAATGAGCAGTTCTTC. The variable domain in full, completed from reference TRBV9 and TRBJ2-1, reads DSGVTQTPKHLITATGQRVTLRCSPRSGDLSVYWYQQSLDQGLQFLIQYYNGEERAKGNILERFSAQQFPDLHSELNLSSLELGDSALYFCASSLGQGAANEQFFGPGTRLTVL.

The CDR3 coding sequence is TGTGCCAGTAGTAAAGTTGCAACTAATGAAAAACTGTTTTTT. It yields the protein CASSKVATNEKLFF. The chain combines TRBV19 with TRBJ1-4; D gene ambiguous. Germline CDR1 LNHDA, CDR2 SQIVND (reference sequence). V was trimmed by 4 bases and J by 0 bases, leaving 6 bases between them. CDR3 size: 14 residues.

J is TRBJ2-2 and V is TRBV10-1; TRBD2 aligns across 9 bases. The CDR3 is 18 residues long. From germline, CDR1 is WNHNN and CDR2 SYGVQD (reference sequence). The V and J ends lost 2 bases and 5 bases, in that order; junction bases with no gene match: 12. The CDR3 DNA sequence: TGCGCCAGCAGTGAGATAATAGCGGGGGCCACGGGGACCGGGGAGCTGTTTTTT. Protein: CASSEIIAGATGTGELFF.

The chain has TRBV4-1 and TRBJ2-5; possible D gene TRBD1, 5 bases. The CDR3 loop spans 15 amino acids. The V gene lost 1 base and the J gene lost 2 bases, with 11 bases spanning the gap. Germline CDR1 is MGHRA and CDR2 is YSYEKL. The CDR3 here is CASSQGTTEQETQYF. The CDR3 coding sequence is TGCGCCAGCAGCCAAGGAACGACAGAACAAGAGACCCAGTACTTC.

This chain connects TRBV28 to TRBJ1-5; D remains unclear. With 5 bases removed from V and 2 bases from J, the gap between germline ends came to 16 bases. The CDR3 loop spans 16 amino acids. Germline CDR1 and CDR2: MDHEN and SYDVKM. CDR3 loop: CASSPRTPRGNQPQHF. CDR3 nucleotide sequence: TGTGCCAGCAGTCCTAGGACCCCTAGGGGCAATCAGCCCCAGCATTTT.

A single count supports this clone. The chain employs TRBV4-3 and TRBJ1-3; D ambiguous. Per germline, CDR1 LGHNA and CDR2 YSLEER. This CDR3 has 16 amino acids. V dropped 0 bases and J dropped 4 bases, with 13 bases sitting between them. The CDR3 loop reads CASSQERVWSGNTIYF. CDR3 sequence (DNA): TGCGCCAGCAGCCAAGAGAGGGTATGGTCCGGAAACACCATATATTTT.

This chain uses TRBV11-1 with TRBJ1-1; D is unresolved. Trimming left V 1 base short and J 5 bases short, with 5 bases between. The germline V gene encodes CDR1 SGHAT and CDR2 FQDESV (reference sequence). The CDR3 sequence is 12 residues long. CDR3 nucleotide sequence: TGTGCCAGCAGCTTAGGTCTGACTGAAGCTTTCTTT. Protein: CASSLGLTEAFF.

This clone was observed once. The V and J genes are TRBV7-6 and TRBJ2-7; 11 bases align to TRBD2. The CDR3 sequence is 13 residues long. Per germline, CDR1 SGHVS and CDR2 FNYEAQ. V lost 4 bases, J lost 6 bases, and 2 bases stayed unmatched. The CDR3 DNA follows: TGTGCCAGCAGCTCTCTAGCGGGAGGCGAGCAGTACTTC. It specifies CASSSLAGGEQYF.

This rearrangement joins TRBV5-1 to TRBJ1-1; D is ambiguous. This CDR3 spans 14 amino acids. With 4 bases removed from V and 6 bases from J, the gap between germline ends came to 16 bases. The germline gives CDR1 SGHRS, CDR2 YFSETQ. The chain's CDR3 is CASSANPGSAEAFF. As DNA, the CDR3 is TGCGCCAGCAGCGCAAACCCGGGGTCCGCTGAAGCTTTCTTT.

V is TRBV6-6 and J is TRBJ2-7; a weak D match, TRBD1 (5 bases). Germline V gene sequence: CDR1 MNHNY, CDR2 SVGAGI (reference sequence). The CDR3 is made up of 15 amino acids. Trimming removed 0 bases at V and 1 base at J, with 10 bases between. The CDR3 is CASSYSPRQSYEQYF. DNA for the CDR3: TGTGCCAGCAGTTACTCCCCAAGACAGTCCTACGAGCAGTACTTC.

The chain links TRBV19 to TRBJ2-5; TRBD1 matches 7 bases. Looked up from germline, CDR1 is LNHDA and CDR2 is SQIVND (reference sequence). The trim removed 6 bases at V and 6 bases at J, leaving 10 bases unmatched. This CDR3 region has 14 residues. CDR3 DNA sequence: TGTGCCAGTAGCACGACAGGGAAGGACCAGACCCAGTACTTC. Translation gives CASSTTGKDQTQYF.

The rearrangement uses TRBV6-1 and TRBJ1-1; no reliable D call. The V gene's germline CDR1 is MNHNS and CDR2 SASEGT. The CDR3 runs 14 residues. Between the trimmed V and J ends, which lost 1 base and 8 bases, there was a span of 14 bases. The CDR3 loop reads CASSEDYGLREAFF. In nucleotides, the CDR3 is TGTGCCAGCAGTGAAGATTACGGCCTCCGGGAAGCTTTCTTT.

This clone was seen just once. The chain employs TRBV6-4 and TRBJ2-7, with D uncertain. V was cut by 11 bases and J by 0 bases, with 11 bases left in between. CDR1 is MRHNA and CDR2 is SNTAGT in the germline V gene. CDR3 length equals 12 residues. The DNA for the CDR3 is TGTGCCCCTAGTGACGGCTCCTACGAGCAGTACTTC. This encodes CAPSDGSYEQYF.

The V call is TRBV11-2, the J call TRBJ2-7; weak D call: TRBD2 (5 bases). The germline V and J ends were trimmed by 1 base and 7 bases, with 17 bases remaining between them. Germline loops: CDR1 SGHAT, CDR2 FQNNGV. The CDR3 runs 15 residues. The DNA of the CDR3 is TGTGCCAGCAGCTTAGCCCGTAGGACCGGCGGGGAGCAGTACTTC. Its protein product is CASSLARRTGGEQYF.